The next 5 T cell receptor beta chains were all read from a single sample in a study of Ad26.COV2.S vaccination and SARS-CoV-2 variants. Here immunoSEQ multiplex PCR was the method, and the copy in TCRdb shows in-frame clones only, minus some. The repertoire holds nearly 400,000 clones, with around 91% as singletons. This sample's treatment: around 19 received Ad26.COV2.S at low or high dose, single or two shots; about five received placebo; per-sample allocation not given. Vaccine and placebo recipients were sampled on day 63 after the first injection. This material consisted of peripheral blood, taken in a trial of Ad26.COV2.S vaccine versus placebo. Receptor source: a person aged 18-60 years who received the Ad26.COV2.S COVID-19 vaccine or a placebo.

This sequence joins TRBV27 and TRBJ1-2; 10 nucleotides align to TRBD1. J was trimmed by 10 bases and V by 5 bases; bases with no gene match: 10. This CDR3 is 14 amino acids long. Germline V gives CDR1 MNHEY, CDR2 SMNVEV (reference sequence). The CDR3 here is CASSAWDRGSAYTF. Written as DNA, the CDR3 is TGTGCCAGCAGTGCCTGGGACAGGGGCAGTGCCTACACCTTC.

The gene calls are TRBV21-1 and TRBJ2-3; the table names TRBD2, a call not compared with the DNA. TRBV21-1 is assigned pseudogene status. This CDR3 region has 17 residues. CDR3 coding DNA: TGTGCCAGCAGCAAACGCGGGGCGGCGGGGGAGCGGGATACGCAGTATTTT. It encodes CASSKRGAAGERDTQYF.

The CDR3 DNA reads as TGTGCCAGCTCGTTGCGGGAGGGCTACAATGAGCAGTTCTTC. This sequence encodes CASSLREGYNEQFF. This sequence joins TRBV18 and TRBJ2-1; 9 nucleotides agree with TRBD2. CDR1 and CDR2 from the germline V gene are KGHSH and LQKENI. Trimming at V came to 6 bases and at J to 3 bases, leaving 3 bases not matched to a gene. This CDR3 has 14 residues.

The chain has TRBV5-5 and TRBJ2-5, with D tentatively TRBD1 (6 bases). V lost 0 bases to trimming and J lost 5 bases, with 17 bases between them. The CDR3 length is 16 residues. Germline loops: CDR1 SGHKS, CDR2 YYEKEE (reference sequence). The CDR3 DNA is TGTGCCAGCAGCTTGGACAGGGTGGGTGCAGAGGAGACCCAGTACTTC. The encoded protein is CASSLDRVGAEETQYF.

The chain combines TRBV28 with TRBJ1-2; D unclear. V gave up 6 bases and J gave up 4 bases, with 12 bases separating them. The CDR3 runs 13 residues. Per germline, CDR1 MDHEN and CDR2 SYDVKM. CDR3 sequence: CASSRTRFYGYTF. As DNA, the CDR3 is TGTGCCAGCAGCCGTACCCGGTTCTATGGCTACACCTTC.